This T cell receptor beta chain is drawn from a study of control samples from healthy donors and cancer patients. This clone was recorded once. Only in-frame clones appear in the TCRdb table, and some are missing; sequencing was by immunoSEQ multiplex PCR. The profile shows about 31,000 clones, roughly 94% of them singletons. V was pared by 1 base and J by 8 bases, with 4 bases of the junction left unmatched. The CDR3 runs to 13 residues. CDR1 is KGHSH, CDR2 LQKENI, per germline. This clonotype was sampled from a man between 60 and 70 years old in good health. This chain joins TRBV18 and TRBJ1-2; TRBD1 matches at 7 bases. Sequences were obtained from blood. This chain's CDR3 is CASSPQGAEGYTF. CDR3 nucleotides: TGTGCCAGCTCACCACAGGGGGCTGAGGGCTACACCTTC. Full variable domain (outside the CDR3, taken from reference TRBV18 and TRBJ1-2): NAGVMQNPRHLVRRRGQEARLRCSPMKGHSHVYWYRQLPEEGLKFMVYLQKENIIDESGMPKERFSAEFPKEGPSILRIQQVVRGDSAAYFCASSPQGAEGYTFGSGTRLTVV.